This passage covers 8 T cell receptor beta chains from one sample sequenced in a study of blood T cell repertoires in COVID-19. TCRdb's table, derived via immunoSEQ multiplex PCR, lists solely in-frame clones and lacks some. The table shows about 270,000 clones, with about nine tenths occurring only once. The sample was peripheral blood. Receptors were obtained from a person under 30 with COVID-19, enrolled during active disease.

This chain uses TRBV14 with TRBJ2-7; D might be TRBD2 (5 bases). Germline V gene lookup returns CDR1 SGHDN and CDR2 FVKESK. The V and J ends lost 2 bases and 3 bases respectively, with 8 bases between them. The CDR3 is 13 amino acids. CDR3: CASSQIGVYEQYF. DNA for the CDR3: TGTGCCAGCAGCCAAATCGGGGTCTACGAGCAGTACTTC.

The J gene is TRBJ2-2, the V gene TRBV4-1, with 12 positions matching TRBD2. Germline-derived CDR1 and CDR2 are MGHRA and YSYEKL. V dropped 4 bases and J dropped 2; count of bases not matched to a gene: 5. The CDR3 totals 17 residues. CDR3 DNA: TGCGCCAGCAGCCGAAGGACTAGCGGGGCTAACACCGGGGAGCTGTTTTTT. It encodes CASSRRTSGANTGELFF.

This chain joins TRBV7-8 and TRBJ1-2; possible D gene TRBD1, 6 bases. Germline CDR1 and CDR2: SGHVS and FQNEAQ. V lost 5 bases and J 4 bases, leaving 14 bases between the germline ends. There are 14 residues in the CDR3. The CDR3 nucleotides are TGTGCCAGCAGCACCCTGACAGGCACCTATGGCTACACCTTC. Protein sequence: CASSTLTGTYGYTF. Based on the CDR3 plus reference TRBV7-8 and TRBJ1-2, the full variable domain is GAGVSQSPRYKVAKRGQDVALRCDPISGHVSLFWYQQALGQGPEFLTYFQNEAQLDKSGLPSDRFFAERPEGSVSTLKIQRTQQEDSAVYLCASSTLTGTYGYTFGSGTRLTVV.

The V and J genes are TRBV6-2 or TRBV6-3 and TRBJ1-5; possibly TRBD1 for D (5 bases). This CDR3 spans 16 amino acids. The V and J ends lost 2 bases and 3 bases respectively, with 14 bases between them. The germline gives CDR1 MNHEY, CDR2 SVGEGT. CDR3 residues: CASSYDSGVFNQPQHF. The CDR3 DNA reads as TGTGCCAGCAGTTACGACAGTGGGGTGTTCAATCAGCCCCAGCATTTT.

This chain uses TRBV5-1 with TRBJ2-1, with 8 bases matching TRBD2. The V gene's germline CDR1 is SGHRS and CDR2 YFSETQ. The CDR3 contains 15 residues. The ends lost 2 bases at V and 2 bases at J; junction bases unmatched: 3. CDR3 in DNA: TGCGCCAGCAGCTTAGCGGGAGCCACCTACAATGAGCAGTTCTTC. This sequence encodes CASSLAGATYNEQFF.

This chain connects TRBV24-1 to TRBJ2-3; D might be TRBD2 (6 bases). Germline V gene sequence: CDR1 KGHDR, CDR2 SFDVKD. This CDR3 spans 15 amino acids. V was shortened by 3 bases and J by 2 bases, with 11 bases between the two germline ends. CDR3 nucleotides: TGTGCCACCAGTGATCCCGGAGGGAACACAGATACGCAGTATTTT. Its protein is CATSDPGGNTDTQYF.

The chain recombines TRBV24-1 with TRBJ2-7, with 10 bases identical to TRBD1. V shed 9 bases, J shed 3 bases, and the junction held 7 bases outside the gene matches. The CDR3 extends over 14 amino acids. Germline CDR1 and CDR2: KGHDR and SFDVKD. The CDR3 nucleotides read TGTGCCACCCTCCGGACAGGGGGGTACTACGAGCAGTACTTC. This sequence encodes CATLRTGGYYEQYF.

This clone appeared a few times. This sequence joins TRBV7-3 and TRBJ2-3, with D perhaps TRBD1 (5 bases). V lost 1 base and J 3 bases, leaving 11 bases between the germline ends. The CDR3 consists of 15 residues. Germline CDR1 SGHTA, CDR2 FQGTGA. In DNA form, the CDR3 reads TGTGCCAGCAGCTTAAATGCTAGGGGAACAGATACGCAGTATTTT. It yields the protein CASSLNARGTDTQYF.